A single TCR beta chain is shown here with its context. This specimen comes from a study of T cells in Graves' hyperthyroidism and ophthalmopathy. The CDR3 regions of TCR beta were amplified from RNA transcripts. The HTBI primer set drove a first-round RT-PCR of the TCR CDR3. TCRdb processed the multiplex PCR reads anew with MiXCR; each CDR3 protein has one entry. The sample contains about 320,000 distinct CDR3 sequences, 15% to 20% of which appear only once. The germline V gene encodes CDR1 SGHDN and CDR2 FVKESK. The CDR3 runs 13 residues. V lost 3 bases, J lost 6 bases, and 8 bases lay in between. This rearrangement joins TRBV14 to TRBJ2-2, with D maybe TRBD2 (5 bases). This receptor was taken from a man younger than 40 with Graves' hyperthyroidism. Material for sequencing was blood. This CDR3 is CASSQTRAGELFF. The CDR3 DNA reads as TGTGCCAGCAGCCAGACGCGGGCCGGGGAGCTGTTTTTT.